Following are 7 T cell receptor beta chains from one sample sequenced in a study of control samples from healthy donors and cancer patients. Using immunoSEQ multiplex PCR, the repertoire was profiled, and TCRdb retains in-frame clones only, with some absent. This sample has tens of thousands of clones, with 90% to 95% found just once. Material for sequencing was PBMCs. The receptor source for this set is a man aged 50-60 years with lung cancer.

This sequence joins TRBV9 and TRBJ2-3; unclear D gene. The germline V gene encodes CDR1 SGDLS and CDR2 YYNGEE. The V and J ends lost 0 bases and 4 bases respectively, with 3 bases between them. There are 12 residues in the CDR3. The CDR3 sequence: CASSVEADTQYF. The CDR3 region has the DNA TGTGCCAGCAGCGTAGAGGCAGATACGCAGTATTTT. The whole variable domain, remainder taken from reference TRBV9 and TRBJ2-3, is DSGVTQTPKHLITATGQRVTLRCSPRSGDLSVYWYQQSLDQGLQFLIQYYNGEERAKGNILERFSAQQFPDLHSELNLSSLELGDSALYFCASSVEADTQYFGPGTRLTVL.

This CDR3 reads CASSWKRGTLNNEQFF. DNA for the CDR3: TGTGCCAGCAGTTGGAAGCGGGGGACCCTAAACAATGAGCAGTTCTTC. J is TRBJ2-1 and V is TRBV6-6; 8 bases are shared with TRBD2. Trimming cost V 4 bases and J 5 bases; bases outside gene matches: 10. Germline loops: CDR1 MNHNY, CDR2 SVGAGI (reference sequence). CDR3 length: 16 amino acids.

The chain couples TRBV2 to TRBJ2-2; 10 nucleotides align to TRBD2. J gave up 0 bases and V 7 bases, and 5 bases lay outside the gene matches. CDR3 size: 16 residues. Germline values: CDR1 SNHLY, CDR2 FYNNEI. Written as DNA, the CDR3 is TGTGCCAGCACGGGTAGCGGGGGGTCGAACACCGGGGAGCTGTTTTTT. Protein product: CASTGSGGSNTGELFF.

This clone was found once. As DNA, the CDR3 is TGTGCCAGCTTCCAAGACTGGACAGCTGAAGCTTTCTTT. This sequence encodes CASFQDWTAEAFF. This chain connects TRBV28 to TRBJ1-1, with a tentative D call TRBD1 (6 bases). CDR1 and CDR2 (germline): MDHEN, SYDVKM. CDR3 length equals 13 residues. V was shortened by 8 bases and J by 6 bases, with 16 bases between the two germline ends. The full variable domain, rest sourced from reference TRBV28 and TRBJ1-1, is DVKVTQSSRYLVKRTGEKVFLECVQDMDHENMFWYRQDPGLGLRLIYFSYDVKMKEKGDIPEGYSVSREKKERFSLILESASTNQTSMYLCASFQDWTAEAFFGQGTRLTVV.

The genes are TRBV3-1 (or the pseudogene TRBV3-2) and TRBJ1-6; D not certain. The CDR3 consists of 13 residues. Trimming removed 1 base from V and 7 bases from J, with 5 bases in between. In germline, CDR1 is LGHDT, CDR2 YNNKEL (reference sequence). CDR3 sequence reads: CASSQAKNSPLHF. For the CDR3, the DNA is TGTGCCAGCAGCCAAGCAAAGAATTCACCCCTCCACTTT.

This clone was observed a handful of times. This chain uses TRBV4-3 with TRBJ2-7; D is unclear. V gave up 0 bases and J gave up 4 bases, with 16 bases separating them. Germline V gene lookup returns CDR1 LGHNA and CDR2 YSLEER. The CDR3 contains 16 residues. CDR3 loop: CASSQDLRTDKYEQYF. The CDR3 DNA reads as TGCGCCAGCAGCCAAGATCTCAGGACGGATAAATACGAGCAGTACTTC.

J is TRBJ2-7 and V is TRBV7-2; D uncertain. The CDR3 loop spans 17 amino acids. Germline assignment: CDR1 SGHTA and CDR2 FQGNSA. The ends were cut back, 5 bases at V and 0 bases at J, with 20 bases in the middle. CDR3 nucleotides: TGTGCCAGCAGCACCCCCCATTGGGCTAAGAGCTCCTACGAGCAGTACTTC. Protein: CASSTPHWAKSSYEQYF. The full variable domain, in which reference TRBV7-2 and TRBJ2-7 provide the parts outside the CDR3, is GAGVSQSPSNKVTEKGKDVELRCDPISGHTALYWYRQSLGQGLEFLIYFQGNSAPDKSGLPSDRFSAERTGGSVSTLTIQRTQQEDSAVYLCASSTPHWAKSSYEQYFGPGTRLTVT.